This T cell receptor (beta chain) was obtained from a study of blood T cell repertoires in COVID-19. In the authors' methods: Estimates of nucleated cell counts were drawn from the amplification of reference gene primers. Some clones are missing from TCRdb's copy, which holds only in-frame ones; the method was immunoSEQ multiplex PCR. The V and J calls and clone size were taken over from that table, and D and trimming were inferred from the DNA. The sample consists of about 170,000 clones, about 86% of them appearing once. CDR1 and CDR2 (germline): KGHDR, SFDVKD. V lost 4 bases, J lost 4 bases, and 12 bases lay in between. The CDR3 contains 15 residues.

Sequenced: peripheral blood. The gene calls are TRBV24-1 and TRBJ2-2, with a possible D match to TRBD1 (6 bases). The clonotype comes from a man younger than 35 with active or convalescent COVID-19. Here the CDR3 DNA reads TGTGCCACCAGTGACCGGGACATCTTCACCGGGGAGCTGTTTTTT. Amino acids: CATSDRDIFTGELFF.